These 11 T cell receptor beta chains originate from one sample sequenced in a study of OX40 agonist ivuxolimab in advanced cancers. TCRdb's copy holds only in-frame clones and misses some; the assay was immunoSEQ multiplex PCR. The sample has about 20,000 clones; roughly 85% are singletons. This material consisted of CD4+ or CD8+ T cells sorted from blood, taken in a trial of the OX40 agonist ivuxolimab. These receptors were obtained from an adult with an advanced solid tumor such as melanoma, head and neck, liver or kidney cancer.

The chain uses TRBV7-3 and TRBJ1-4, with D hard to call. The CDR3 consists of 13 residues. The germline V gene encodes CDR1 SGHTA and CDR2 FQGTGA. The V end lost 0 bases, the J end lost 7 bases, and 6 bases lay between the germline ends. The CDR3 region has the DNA TGTGCCAGCAGCTTAACGCCGGGTGAAAAACTGTTTTTT. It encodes CASSLTPGEKLFF.

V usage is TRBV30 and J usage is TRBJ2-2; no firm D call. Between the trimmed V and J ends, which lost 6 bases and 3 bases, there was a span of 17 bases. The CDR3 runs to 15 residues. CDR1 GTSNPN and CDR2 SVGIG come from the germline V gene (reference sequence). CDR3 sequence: CACATGHPYTGELFF. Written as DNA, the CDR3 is TGTGCCTGCGCTACGGGTCACCCCTACACCGGGGAGCTGTTTTTT.

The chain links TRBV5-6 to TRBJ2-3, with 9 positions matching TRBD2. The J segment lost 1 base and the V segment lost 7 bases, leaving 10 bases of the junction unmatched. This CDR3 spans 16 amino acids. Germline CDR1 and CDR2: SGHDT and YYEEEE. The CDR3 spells CASRNNAGGRTDTQYF. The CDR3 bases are TGTGCCAGCCGGAATAACGCGGGGGGGCGCACAGATACGCAGTATTTT.

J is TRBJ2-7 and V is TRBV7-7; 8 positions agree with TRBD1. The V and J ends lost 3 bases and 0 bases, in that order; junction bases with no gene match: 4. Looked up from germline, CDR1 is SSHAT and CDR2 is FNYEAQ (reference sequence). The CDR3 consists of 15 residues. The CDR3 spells CASSFGQGPSYEQYF. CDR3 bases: TGTGCCAGCAGCTTTGGACAGGGCCCCTCCTACGAGCAGTACTTC.

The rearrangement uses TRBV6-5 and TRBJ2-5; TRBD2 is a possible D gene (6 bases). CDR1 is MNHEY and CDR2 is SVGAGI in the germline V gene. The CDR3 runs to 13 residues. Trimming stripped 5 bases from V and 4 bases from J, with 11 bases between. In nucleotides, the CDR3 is TGTGCCAGCAGTCACAGAGCGGGAGAGACCCAGTACTTC. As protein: CASSHRAGETQYF.

The CDR3 nucleotides read TGTGCCAGCAGTTACTCTGACGAGATCAATCAGCCCCAGCATTTT. Its protein product is CASSYSDEINQPQHF. The V gene is TRBV6-6, the J gene TRBJ1-5; D unclear. Germline V gene lookup returns CDR1 MNHNY and CDR2 SVGAGI (reference sequence). The CDR3 totals 15 residues. V lost 0 bases and J lost 3, with 9 bases in between.

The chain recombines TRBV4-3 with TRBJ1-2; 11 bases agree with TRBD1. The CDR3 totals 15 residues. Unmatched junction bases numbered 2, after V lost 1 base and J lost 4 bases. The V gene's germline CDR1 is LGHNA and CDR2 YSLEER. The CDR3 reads CASSQGDRGSYGYTF. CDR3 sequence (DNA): TGCGCCAGCAGCCAAGGGGACAGGGGGTCCTATGGCTACACCTTC.

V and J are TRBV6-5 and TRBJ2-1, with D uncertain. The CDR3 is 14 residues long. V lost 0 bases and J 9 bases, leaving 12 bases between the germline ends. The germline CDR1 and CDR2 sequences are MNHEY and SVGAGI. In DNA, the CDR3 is TGTGCCAGCAGTTACTCGGACGAGGTCAGTGAGCAGTTCTTC. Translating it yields CASSYSDEVSEQFF.

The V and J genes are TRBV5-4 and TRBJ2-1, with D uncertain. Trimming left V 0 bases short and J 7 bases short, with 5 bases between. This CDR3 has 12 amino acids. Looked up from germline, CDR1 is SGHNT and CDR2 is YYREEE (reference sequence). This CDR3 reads CASSLGGNEQFF. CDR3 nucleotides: TGTGCCAGCAGCTTGGGAGGTAATGAGCAGTTCTTC.

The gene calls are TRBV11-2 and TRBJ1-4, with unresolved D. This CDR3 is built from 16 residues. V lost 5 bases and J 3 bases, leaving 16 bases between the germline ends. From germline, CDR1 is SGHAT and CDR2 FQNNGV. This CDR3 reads CASSPQKGPANEKLFF. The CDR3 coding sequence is TGTGCCAGCAGCCCTCAGAAAGGACCAGCTAATGAAAAACTGTTTTTT.

The CDR3 nucleotides are TGTGCCGGTAGTCGGGACAGGGAAGACGACACTGAAGCTTTCTTT. Translating it yields CAGSRDREDDTEAFF. V usage is TRBV28 and J usage is TRBJ1-1, with 9 bases identical to TRBD1. The CDR3 spans 15 residues. The ends lost 11 bases at V and 3 bases at J; junction bases unmatched: 13. Germline loops: CDR1 MDHEN, CDR2 SYDVKM.